This T cell receptor (beta chain) was recorded in a study of blood T cell repertoires in COVID-19. The V end lost 5 bases, the J end lost 0 bases, and 14 bases lay between the germline ends. The CDR3 length is 17 residues. Germline-derived CDR1 and CDR2 are MNHNS and SASEGT. The data were produced by immunoSEQ multiplex PCR, yet TCRdb's version contains in-frame clones alone and is incomplete. The data show roughly 130,000 clones, with around four fifths seen just once and roughly 3.5% held by the top ten. The source material was PBMCs or T cells enriched from blood (not recorded which). The chain links TRBV6-1 to TRBJ1-6, with D perhaps TRBD1 (5 bases). The receptor comes from a woman aged 45 to 65 with acute COVID-19. This CDR3 reads CASSKGHSSSYNSPLHF. Here the CDR3 DNA reads TGTGCCAGCAGTAAAGGACACTCGAGCTCCTATAATTCACCCCTCCACTTT.